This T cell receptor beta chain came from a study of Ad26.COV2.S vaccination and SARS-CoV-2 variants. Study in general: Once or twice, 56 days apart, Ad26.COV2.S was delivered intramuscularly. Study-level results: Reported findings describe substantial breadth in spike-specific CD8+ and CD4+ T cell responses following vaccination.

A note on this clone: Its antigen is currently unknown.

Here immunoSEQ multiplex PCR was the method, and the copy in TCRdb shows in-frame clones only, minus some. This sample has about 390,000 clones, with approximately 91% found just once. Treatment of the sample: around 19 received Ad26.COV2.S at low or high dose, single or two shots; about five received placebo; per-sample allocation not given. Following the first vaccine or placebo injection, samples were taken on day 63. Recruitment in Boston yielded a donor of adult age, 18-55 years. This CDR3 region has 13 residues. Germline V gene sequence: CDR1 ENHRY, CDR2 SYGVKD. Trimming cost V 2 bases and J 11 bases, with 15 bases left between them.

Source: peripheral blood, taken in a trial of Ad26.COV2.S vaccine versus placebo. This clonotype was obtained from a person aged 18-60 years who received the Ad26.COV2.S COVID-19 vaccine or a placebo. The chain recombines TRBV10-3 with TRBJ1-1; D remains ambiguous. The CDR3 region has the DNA TGTGCCATCAGTGAGGACGCCGGGGTTCGGGCTTTCTTT. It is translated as CAISEDAGVRAFF.